These 8 T cell receptor beta chains share one sample of origin, sequenced in a study of blood T cell repertoires in COVID-19. This table comes from immunoSEQ multiplex PCR, and its TCRdb copy is limited to in-frame clones, with some not included. The sample has some 150,000 clones; roughly 80% are singletons. The sample was peripheral blood. Receptor source: a woman older than 75 with acute or convalescent COVID-19.

The chain links TRBV30 to TRBJ2-1, with a possible D match to TRBD1 (5 bases). CDR3 length: 15 amino acids. The germline gives CDR1 GTSNPN, CDR2 SVGIG (reference sequence). Trimming stripped 2 bases from V and 5 bases from J, with 16 bases between. The DNA of the CDR3 is TGTGCCTGGAGTCCGCTCCCAGGGCCAAACAATGAGCAGTTCTTC. Protein sequence: CAWSPLPGPNNEQFF. Full variable domain (remainder filled in from reference TRBV30 and TRBJ2-1): SQTIHQWPATLVQPVGSPLSLECTVEGTSNPNLYWYRQAAGRGLQLLFYSVGIGQISSEVPQNLSASRPQDRQFILSSKKLLLSDSGFYLCAWSPLPGPNNEQFFGPGTRLTVL.

This clone was seen more than once but under ten times. The J gene is TRBJ2-1, the V gene TRBV7-9, with D tentatively TRBD1 (5 bases). The CDR3 runs 12 residues. From germline, CDR1 is SEHNR and CDR2 FQNEAQ (reference sequence). Trimming took off 8 bases at V and 2 bases at J, with 7 bases between the two ends. The CDR3 here is CASSGTYNEQFF. Written as DNA, the CDR3 is TGTGCCAGCTCAGGGACCTACAATGAGCAGTTCTTC.

The chain links TRBV28 to TRBJ1-2, with D unclear. This CDR3 is built from 14 residues. V lost 3 bases and J 11 bases, leaving 19 bases between the germline ends. Per germline, CDR1 MDHEN and CDR2 SYDVKM. This CDR3 reads CASSFPTYLVEYTF. As DNA, the CDR3 is TGTGCCAGCAGTTTTCCTACTTACTTAGTCGAGTACACCTTC.

The V call is TRBV2, the J call TRBJ1-3, with D perhaps matching TRBD1 (6 bases). There are 13 residues in the CDR3. V lost 6 bases and J lost 2, with 8 bases in between. The V gene's germline CDR1 is SNHLY and CDR2 FYNNEI. Here the CDR3 reads CASRGQTGNTIYF. The CDR3 DNA sequence: TGTGCCAGCAGGGGACAAACTGGAAACACCATATATTTT.

V usage is TRBV6-6 and J usage is TRBJ1-2; TRBD1 agrees at 12 bases. V was clipped by 6 bases and J by 7 bases; unmatched bases: 12. The CDR3 runs 16 residues. Germline-derived CDR1 and CDR2 are MNHNY and SVGAGI (reference sequence). The CDR3: CASSPGTGGAIPGYTF. Here the CDR3 DNA reads TGTGCCAGCAGCCCCGGGACAGGGGGCGCGATTCCTGGCTACACCTTC.

The rearrangement links TRBV6-5 to TRBJ1-1, with TRBD1 as a possible D gene (6 bases). The CDR3 sequence is 15 residues long. Trimming removed 0 bases from V and 5 bases from J, with 13 bases in between. CDR1 is MNHEY and CDR2 is SVGAGI in the germline V gene. CDR3 nucleotides: TGTGCCAGCAGTTACTCGATCACAGGGAATACTGAAGCTTTCTTT. Its translation: CASSYSITGNTEAFF.

This chain links TRBV7-2 with TRBJ1-1; D is possibly TRBD1 (5 bases). Trimming took off 2 bases at V and 4 bases at J, with 14 bases between the two ends. Germline CDR1 SGHTA, CDR2 FQGNSA. The CDR3 sequence is 15 residues long. Written as DNA, the CDR3 is TGTGCCAGCAGCTTAACCTCGGCGGGGGGCACTGAAGCTTTCTTT. Residues: CASSLTSAGGTEAFF.

This sequence joins TRBV10-1 and TRBJ2-7, with a possible D match to TRBD1 (6 bases). The length of the CDR3 is 15 residues. Trimming removed 8 bases at V and 5 bases at J, with 22 bases between. Germline V gene lookup returns CDR1 WNHNN and CDR2 SYGVQD (reference sequence). This CDR3 is CASGQRTASGNEQYF. CDR3 coding DNA: TGCGCCAGCGGTCAGCGGACAGCCTCTGGGAACGAGCAGTACTTC.